This TCR beta chain emerged from a study of technical replicates of blood from several donors. This clone showed up just once. Produced via immunoSEQ multiplex PCR; TCRdb's table is partial and in-frame only. The sample carries fewer than 100,000 clones, approximately 96% recorded once. CDR3 length equals 15 residues. The V end lost 4 bases, the J end lost 7 bases, and 16 bases lay between the germline ends. Germline-derived CDR1 and CDR2 are MDHEN and SYDVKM. The chain has TRBV28 and TRBJ1-4, with D perhaps matching TRBD1 (6 bases). The clonotype originates from a human donor in good health. Sequenced material: T cells isolated from PBMCs. CDR3 residues: CASSSTRGGGEKLFF. In nucleotides, the CDR3 is TGTGCCAGCAGTTCGACTCGGGGGGGCGGTGAAAAACTGTTTTTT.